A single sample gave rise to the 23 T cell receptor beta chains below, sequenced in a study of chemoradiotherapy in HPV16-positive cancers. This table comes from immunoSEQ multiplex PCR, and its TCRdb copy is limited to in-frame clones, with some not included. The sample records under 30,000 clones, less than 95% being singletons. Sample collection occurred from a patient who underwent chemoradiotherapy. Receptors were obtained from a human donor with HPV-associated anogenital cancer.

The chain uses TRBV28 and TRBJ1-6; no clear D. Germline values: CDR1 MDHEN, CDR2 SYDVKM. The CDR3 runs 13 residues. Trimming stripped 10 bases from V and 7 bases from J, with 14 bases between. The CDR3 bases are TGTGCCATAAGACATAGTCCAAATTCACCCCTCCACTTT. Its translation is CAIRHSPNSPLHF. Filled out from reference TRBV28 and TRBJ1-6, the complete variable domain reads DVKVTQSSRYLVKRTGEKVFLECVQDMDHENMFWYRQDPGLGLRLIYFSYDVKMKEKGDIPEGYSVSREKKERFSLILESASTNQTSMYLCAIRHSPNSPLHFGNGTRLTVT.

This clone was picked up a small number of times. The CDR3 nucleotides read TGTGCCAGCAGCCGGGGACAGGGAACCGGGGAGCTGTTTTTT. Its protein is CASSRGQGTGELFF. The rearrangement links TRBV28 to TRBJ2-2; TRBD1 matches at 9 bases. With V trimmed by 6 bases and J by 5 bases, 4 bases remained unmatched. This CDR3 has 14 amino acids. Germline lookup yields CDR1 MDHEN and CDR2 SYDVKM.

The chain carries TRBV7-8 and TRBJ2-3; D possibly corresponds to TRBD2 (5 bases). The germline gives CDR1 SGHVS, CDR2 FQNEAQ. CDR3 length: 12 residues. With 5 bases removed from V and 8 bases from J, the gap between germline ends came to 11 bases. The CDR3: CASSPNRGTQYF. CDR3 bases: TGTGCCAGCAGCCCCAACCGGGGTACGCAGTATTTT.

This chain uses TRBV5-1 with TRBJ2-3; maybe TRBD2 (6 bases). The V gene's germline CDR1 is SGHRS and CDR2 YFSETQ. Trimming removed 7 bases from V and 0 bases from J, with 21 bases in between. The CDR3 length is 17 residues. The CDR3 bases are TGCGCCAGCCGCACCCCGGAGGGCCCCATTAGCACAGATACGCAGTATTTT. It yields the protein CASRTPEGPISTDTQYF.

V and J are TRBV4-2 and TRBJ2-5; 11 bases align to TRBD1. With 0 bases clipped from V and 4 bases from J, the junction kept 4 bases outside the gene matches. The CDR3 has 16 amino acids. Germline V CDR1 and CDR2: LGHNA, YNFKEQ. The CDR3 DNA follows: TGTGCCAGCAGCCAAGAAGGGACAGGGGGATCAGAGACCCAGTACTTC. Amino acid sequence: CASSQEGTGGSETQYF.

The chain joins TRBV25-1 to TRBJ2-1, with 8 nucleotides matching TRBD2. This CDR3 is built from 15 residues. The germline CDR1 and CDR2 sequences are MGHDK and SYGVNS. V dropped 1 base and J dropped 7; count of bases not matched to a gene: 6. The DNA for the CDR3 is TGTGCCAGCAGTGAATCGAGCGGGAGAGTGAATGAGCAGTTCTTC. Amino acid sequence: CASSESSGRVNEQFF.

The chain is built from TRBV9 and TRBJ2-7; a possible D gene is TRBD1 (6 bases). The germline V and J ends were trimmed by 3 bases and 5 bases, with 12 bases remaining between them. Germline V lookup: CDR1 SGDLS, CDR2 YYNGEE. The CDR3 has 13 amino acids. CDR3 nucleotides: TGTGCCAGCAGCGACGGACAGTTCAACGAGCAGTACTTC. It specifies CASSDGQFNEQYF.

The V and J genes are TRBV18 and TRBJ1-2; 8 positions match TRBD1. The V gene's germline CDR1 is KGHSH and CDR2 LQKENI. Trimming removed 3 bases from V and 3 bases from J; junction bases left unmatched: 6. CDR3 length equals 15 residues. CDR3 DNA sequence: TGTGCCAGCTCACCCCTAGACAGGGGAGACTATGGCTACACCTTC. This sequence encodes CASSPLDRGDYGYTF.

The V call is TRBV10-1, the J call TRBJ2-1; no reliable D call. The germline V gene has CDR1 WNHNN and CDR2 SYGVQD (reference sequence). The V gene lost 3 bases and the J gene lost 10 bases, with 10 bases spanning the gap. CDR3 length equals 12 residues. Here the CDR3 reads CASSELGREQFF. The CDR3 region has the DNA TGCGCCAGCAGTGAACTGGGTCGGGAGCAGTTCTTC.

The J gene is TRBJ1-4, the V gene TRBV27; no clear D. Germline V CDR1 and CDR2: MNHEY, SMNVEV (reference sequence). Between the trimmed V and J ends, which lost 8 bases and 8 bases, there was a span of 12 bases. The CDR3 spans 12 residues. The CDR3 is CASGGMGEKLFF. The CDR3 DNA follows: TGTGCCAGCGGTGGCATGGGGGAAAAACTGTTTTTT.

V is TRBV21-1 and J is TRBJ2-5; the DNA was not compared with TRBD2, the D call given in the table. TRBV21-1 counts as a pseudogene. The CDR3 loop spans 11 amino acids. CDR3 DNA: TGTGCCAGCAGCGCGATAGAGACCCAGTACTTC. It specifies CASSAIETQYF.

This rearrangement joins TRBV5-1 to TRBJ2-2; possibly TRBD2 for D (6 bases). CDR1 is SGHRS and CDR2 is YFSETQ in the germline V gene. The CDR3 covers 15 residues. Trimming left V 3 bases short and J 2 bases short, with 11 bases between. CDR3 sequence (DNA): TGCGCCAGCAGCTCGGAGGCGGGAAACACCGGGGAGCTGTTTTTT. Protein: CASSSEAGNTGELFF.

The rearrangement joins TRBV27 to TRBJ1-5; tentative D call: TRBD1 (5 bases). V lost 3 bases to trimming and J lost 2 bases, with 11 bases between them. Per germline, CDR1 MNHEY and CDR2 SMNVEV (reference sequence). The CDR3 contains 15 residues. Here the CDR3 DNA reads TGTGCCAGCAGTTTTTGGGGGGACCGCAATCAGCCCCAGCATTTT. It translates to CASSFWGDRNQPQHF.

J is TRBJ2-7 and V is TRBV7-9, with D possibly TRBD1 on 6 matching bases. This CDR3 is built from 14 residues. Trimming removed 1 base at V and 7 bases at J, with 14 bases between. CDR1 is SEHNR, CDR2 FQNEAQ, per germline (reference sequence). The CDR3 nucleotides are TGTGCCAGCAGCTTAGGGGCAGGGGTGGGGGAGCAGTACTTC. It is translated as CASSLGAGVGEQYF.

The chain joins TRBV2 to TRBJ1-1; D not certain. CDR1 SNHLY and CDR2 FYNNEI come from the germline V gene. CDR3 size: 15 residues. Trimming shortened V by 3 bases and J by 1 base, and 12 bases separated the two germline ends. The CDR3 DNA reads TGTGCCAGCAGTGACGTCGGTGCTGGGAACACTGAAGCTTTCTTT. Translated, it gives CASSDVGAGNTEAFF.

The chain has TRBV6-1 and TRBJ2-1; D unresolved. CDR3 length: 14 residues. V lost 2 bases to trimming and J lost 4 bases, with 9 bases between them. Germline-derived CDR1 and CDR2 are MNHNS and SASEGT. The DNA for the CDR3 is TGTGCCAGCAGTGAAATAGGCCTGTACAATGAGCAGTTCTTC. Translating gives CASSEIGLYNEQFF.

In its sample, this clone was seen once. The CDR3, as DNA: TGCAGCGTTGGGTTGACCGACAGGGGGCACCACAATGAGCAGTTCTTC. It yields the protein CSVGLTDRGHHNEQFF. The chain links TRBV29-1 to TRBJ2-1; TRBD1 matches at 10 bases. V was pared by 4 bases and J by 5 bases, with 11 bases of the junction left unmatched. The CDR3 sequence is 16 residues long. Germline CDR1 SQVTM, CDR2 ANQGSEA.

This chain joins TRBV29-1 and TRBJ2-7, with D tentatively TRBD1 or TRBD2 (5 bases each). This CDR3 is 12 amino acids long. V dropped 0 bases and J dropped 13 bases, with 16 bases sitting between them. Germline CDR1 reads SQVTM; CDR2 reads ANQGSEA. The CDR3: CSVEEGRGQTYF. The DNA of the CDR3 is TGCAGCGTTGAAGAGGGACGCGGACAAACCTACTTC.

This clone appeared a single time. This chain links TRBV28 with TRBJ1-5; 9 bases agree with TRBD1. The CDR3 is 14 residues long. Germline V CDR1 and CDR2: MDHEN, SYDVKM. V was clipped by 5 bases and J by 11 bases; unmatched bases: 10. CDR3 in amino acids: CASSLRTGAMAQHF. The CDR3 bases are TGTGCCAGCAGTCTCCGGACAGGGGCCATGGCCCAGCATTTT.

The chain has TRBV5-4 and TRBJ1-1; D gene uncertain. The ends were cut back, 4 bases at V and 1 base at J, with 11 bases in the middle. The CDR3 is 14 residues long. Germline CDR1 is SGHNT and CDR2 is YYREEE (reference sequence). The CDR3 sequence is CASSPREGNTEAFF. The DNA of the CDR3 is TGTGCCAGCAGCCCGAGAGAGGGGAACACTGAAGCTTTCTTT.

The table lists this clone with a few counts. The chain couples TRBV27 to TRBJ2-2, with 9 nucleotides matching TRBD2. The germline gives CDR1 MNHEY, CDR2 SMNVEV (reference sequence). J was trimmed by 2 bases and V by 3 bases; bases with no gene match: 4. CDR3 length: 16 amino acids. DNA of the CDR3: TGTGCCAGCAGTTTCATGCTAGCGGGAAACACCGGGGAGCTGTTTTTT. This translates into CASSFMLAGNTGELFF.

The DNA for the CDR3 is TGTGCCAGCAGTCCAAGACTAGCGGGAGGGACAAATGAGCAGTTCTTC. It is translated as CASSPRLAGGTNEQFF. The V gene is TRBV27, the J gene TRBJ2-1; the match to TRBD2 covers 14 bases. The CDR3 spans 16 residues. Trimming cost V 5 bases and J 7 bases; bases outside gene matches: 7. The germline gives CDR1 MNHEY, CDR2 SMNVEV (reference sequence).

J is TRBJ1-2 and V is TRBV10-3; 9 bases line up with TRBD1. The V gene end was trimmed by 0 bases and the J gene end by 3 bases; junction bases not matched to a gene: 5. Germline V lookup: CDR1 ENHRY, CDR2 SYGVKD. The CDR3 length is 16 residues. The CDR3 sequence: CAISESPGQGDYGYTF. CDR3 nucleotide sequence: TGTGCCATCAGTGAGTCACCGGGACAGGGTGACTATGGCTACACCTTC.